In its sample, the clone carrying this T cell receptor (beta chain) was seen a few times. The antigen remains unidentified. These data belong to a study of T cell repertoires in cytomegalovirus infection. In the study overall: It can be stated that public TCR beta signatures indicated CMV infection as well as a matching HLA type.

CDR3 size: 15 residues. The V segment lost 6 bases and the J segment 6 bases; nucleotides outside the gene matches: 10. CDR1 is ENHRY and CDR2 is SYGVKD in the germline V gene. Notes on the study in general: CMV-specific HLA-C-restricted TCR beta clonotypes dominated the ex vivo response. Totalled public TCR beta family frequency picked out people who carried CMV plus the relevant HLA.

TCRdb re-called the reads with MiXCR, one entry per CDR3 protein. The sample lists hundreds of thousands of distinct CDR3 sequences; about a third were seen once. V usage is TRBV10-3 and J usage is TRBJ1-2; 10 bases agree with TRBD1. The TCR was taken from a human donor in good health (CMV status not recorded). Some clones in this sample may be carry-over from other donors' samples. Sequencing was carried out using PBMCs. The CDR3 region is CAIRSDRGPGDGYTF. CDR3 coding DNA: TGTGCCATCAGATCTGACAGGGGGCCAGGAGATGGCTACACCTTC.